Here is one T cell receptor beta chain with its context. Its antigen is undetermined. The data stem from a study of T cell responses to AZD1222 COVID-19 vaccine. Whole-study results and caveats: Within unmutated variant regions lay the reported targets of nearly half of spike-specific TCRs. Of the AZD1222 recipients, only five to seven were seropositive at baseline. After the peak T cell response, and only then, were repertoires sampled. Clonal diversity may have been underestimated in mostly white British donors.

TCRdb's copy holds only in-frame clones and misses some; the assay was immunoSEQ multiplex PCR. The sample records about 110,000 clones, 89% being singletons. The CDR3 totals 15 residues. After removal of 4 bases from V and 5 bases from J, the junction contained 6 bases not matched to a gene. CDR1 is SGHTA and CDR2 is FQGNSA in the germline V gene. This sample comprised peripheral blood, obtained on day 0 of MenACWY control vaccination. This chain connects TRBV7-2 to TRBJ2-7; 12 nucleotides agree with TRBD2. The sequence was collected from an adult in good health. The CDR3 DNA follows: TGTGCCAGCAGCTGGCTAGCGGGGGGGCACGACGAGCAGTACTTC. This sequence encodes CASSWLAGGHDEQYF.